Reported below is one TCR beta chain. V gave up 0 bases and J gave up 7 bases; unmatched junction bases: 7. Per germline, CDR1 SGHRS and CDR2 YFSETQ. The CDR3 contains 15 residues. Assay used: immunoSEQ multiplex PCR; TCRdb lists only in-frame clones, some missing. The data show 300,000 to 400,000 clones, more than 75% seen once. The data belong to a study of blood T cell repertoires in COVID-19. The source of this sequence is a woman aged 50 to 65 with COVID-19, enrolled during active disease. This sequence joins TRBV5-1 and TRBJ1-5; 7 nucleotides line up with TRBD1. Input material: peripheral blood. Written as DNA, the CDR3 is TGCGCCAGCAGCTTGGTGTCAGGGGGTGGCCAGCCCCAGCATTTT. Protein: CASSLVSGGGQPQHF.